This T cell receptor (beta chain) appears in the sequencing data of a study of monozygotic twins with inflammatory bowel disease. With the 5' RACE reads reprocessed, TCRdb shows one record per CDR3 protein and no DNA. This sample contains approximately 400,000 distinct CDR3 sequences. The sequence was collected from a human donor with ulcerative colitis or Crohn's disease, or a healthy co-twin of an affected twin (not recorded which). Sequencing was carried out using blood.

This CDR3 is CSAVGHLGNTIYF. The chain is built from TRBV20-1 and TRBJ1-3; no DNA is available, so the TRBD1 call from TCRdb remains unchecked. This CDR3 has 13 residues. Germline CDR1 reads DFQATT; CDR2 reads SNEGSKA (reference sequence).